These 17 T cell receptor beta chains came from one sample sequenced in a study of shared clonotypes between healthy human individuals. Naive-designated CD8 cells lacked CD45RO, were positively enriched for CCR7, and omitted terminally differentiated effector memory CD45RA+ cells. Using immunoSEQ multiplex PCR, the repertoire was profiled, and TCRdb retains in-frame clones only, with some absent. The top ten clones hold around 1.1% of a sample with some 2.1 million clones, about 95% of them seen once. Sequenced material: naive CD8+ T cells sorted from blood. All receptors derive from a man in his late teens or twenties in good health.

The J gene is TRBJ2-7, the V gene TRBV5-1; D is perhaps TRBD2 (6 bases). The CDR3 covers 14 residues. The germline CDR1 and CDR2 sequences are SGHRS and YFSETQ. The V end was cut by 4 bases, the J end by 3 bases, with 14 bases between. The DNA for the CDR3 is TGCGCCAGCAGCCCCGGGGGTGTTCTCTACGAGCAGTACTTC. This codes for CASSPGGVLYEQYF.

The chain uses TRBV5-1 and TRBJ2-2; possibly TRBD1 for D (5 bases). V gave up 0 bases and J gave up 6 bases, with 12 bases separating them. Germline assignment: CDR1 SGHRS and CDR2 YFSETQ. The CDR3 runs 15 residues. CDR3 amino acids: CASSLGQGVAGELFF. The DNA of the CDR3 is TGCGCCAGCAGCTTGGGTCAAGGGGTAGCCGGGGAGCTGTTTTTT. Drawing the rest from reference TRBV5-1 and TRBJ2-2, the complete variable domain is KAGVTQTPRYLIKTRGQQVTLSCSPISGHRSVSWYQQTPGQGLQFLFEYFSETQRNKGNFPGRFSGRQFSNSRSEMNVSTLELGDSALYLCASSLGQGVAGELFFGEGSRLTVL.

This chain's CDR3 is CASSIDYTVGGPADEQYF. CDR3 DNA: TGTGCCAGTAGTATAGATTACACGGTGGGAGGGCCGGCCGACGAGCAGTACTTC. The chain combines TRBV19 with TRBJ2-7, with 7 bases aligning to TRBD2. This CDR3 has 18 amino acids. Trimming at V came to 0 bases and at J to 5 bases, leaving 16 bases not matched to a gene. In germline, CDR1 is LNHDA, CDR2 SQIVND (reference sequence).

This sequence joins TRBV7-9 and TRBJ2-5; 12 positions agree with TRBD1. This CDR3 spans 15 amino acids. The germline V gene has CDR1 SEHNR and CDR2 FQNEAQ (reference sequence). Trimming took 4 bases from V and 9 from J; bases not matched to a gene: 9. CDR3 protein: CASSSPGQGALAQYF. DNA of the CDR3: TGTGCCAGCAGCTCCCCGGGACAGGGGGCCCTAGCCCAGTACTTC.

V and J are TRBV6-1 and TRBJ2-7; D possibly matches TRBD1 or TRBD2 (5 bases each). Trimming stripped 1 base from V and 3 bases from J, with 16 bases between. This CDR3 region has 16 residues. Germline V gene lookup returns CDR1 MNHNS and CDR2 SASEGT. The CDR3 bases are TGTGCCAGCAGTGAAGGGCGGGTTCCGGGGCTCTACGAGCAGTACTTC. Encoded protein: CASSEGRVPGLYEQYF.

The rearrangement links TRBV5-6 to TRBJ1-6, with 10 positions matching TRBD1. CDR3 size: 14 residues. Germline assignment: CDR1 SGHDT and CDR2 YYEEEE. The V segment lost 5 bases and the J segment 9 bases; nucleotides outside the gene matches: 5. The CDR3 nucleotides read TGTGCCAGCAGTTATGGGACAGGGGTTTCACCCCTCCACTTT. Its translation is CASSYGTGVSPLHF.

V and J are TRBV13 and TRBJ2-1; the D gene is possibly TRBD2 (6 bases). This CDR3 contains 12 residues. Trimming stripped 5 bases from V and 10 bases from J, with 12 bases between. Germline V gene sequence: CDR1 PRHDT, CDR2 FYEKMQ (reference sequence). CDR3 DNA: TGTGCCAGCAGCCCACTAGCACGGGAGCAGTTCTTC. Its translation is CASSPLAREQFF.

This chain joins TRBV29-1 and TRBJ2-1; 9 bases are shared with TRBD2. V lost 3 bases and J lost 1; bases outside the gene matches: 4. The CDR3 consists of 15 residues. Germline-derived CDR1 and CDR2 are SQVTM and ANQGSEA. CDR3 residues: CSVERRGGSYNEQFF. The CDR3 nucleotides read TGCAGCGTTGAGAGGCGGGGGGGTTCCTACAATGAGCAGTTCTTC.

The chain employs TRBV5-3 and TRBJ1-5; TRBD1 is a possible D gene (6 bases). TRBV5-3 is annotated as an ORF whose role is uncertain. V shed 6 bases and J shed 6 bases, with 13 bases lying between them. The CDR3 contains 13 residues. The CDR3: CARIRGKFQPQHF. CDR3 DNA sequence: TGTGCCAGAATCAGGGGTAAGTTTCAGCCCCAGCATTTT.

The rearrangement links TRBV2 to TRBJ1-1; 8 nucleotides agree with TRBD1. This CDR3 has 15 residues. Losses at the gene ends were 3 bases for V and 6 bases for J; bases not matched to a gene: 9. Germline V gene lookup returns CDR1 SNHLY and CDR2 FYNNEI. CDR3 nucleotides: TGTGCCAGCAGTGATGCGGCCGGGACAGGACCTGAAGCTTTCTTT. Translated: CASSDAAGTGPEAFF.

The rearrangement uses TRBV11-3 and TRBJ2-3; tentatively, D is TRBD1 (5 bases). This CDR3 has 15 residues. Germline assignment: CDR1 SGHNT and CDR2 YENEEA. Deletions cut 3 bases from V and 6 bases from J, with 16 bases between. CDR3 loop: CASSFQGQVLDTQYF. DNA for the CDR3: TGTGCCAGCAGCTTCCAGGGTCAGGTCCTTGATACGCAGTATTTT.

About this clone itself: The sample carries other DNA sequences with the same CDR3. This sequence joins TRBV5-4 and TRBJ2-7, with 10 bases matching TRBD1. With V trimmed by 5 bases and J by 4 bases, 6 bases remained unmatched. Per germline, CDR1 SGHNT and CDR2 YYREEE (reference sequence). The CDR3 spans 14 residues. CDR3 in amino acids: CASSSGTGDYEQYF. The CDR3 DNA sequence: TGTGCCAGCAGTTCCGGGACAGGGGATTACGAGCAGTACTTC.

This clone occurred a few times. Other nucleotide sequences in the sample specify the same CDR3. The gene calls are TRBV9 and TRBJ1-1; the D gene is possibly TRBD1 (5 bases). Trimming stripped 0 bases from V and 5 bases from J, with 11 bases between. Germline CDR1 is SGDLS and CDR2 is YYNGEE. This CDR3 spans 14 amino acids. The CDR3 loop reads CASSVDGGFTEAFF. DNA for the CDR3: TGTGCCAGCAGCGTAGATGGGGGGTTTACTGAAGCTTTCTTT.

The chain has TRBV19 and TRBJ2-7; 11 bases are shared with TRBD2. The V and J ends lost 5 bases and 7 bases, in that order; junction bases with no gene match: 10. This CDR3 is built from 15 residues. Germline V gene data show CDR1 as LNHDA and CDR2 as SQIVND (reference sequence). CDR3 region: CASSSPGLAVLEQYF. CDR3 in DNA: TGTGCCAGTAGTTCACCGGGACTAGCGGTCTTGGAGCAGTACTTC.

The chain carries TRBV27 and TRBJ2-7, with D unresolved. CDR1 is MNHEY and CDR2 is SMNVEV in the germline V gene (reference sequence). The CDR3 contains 13 residues. With 9 bases removed from V and 2 bases from J, the gap between germline ends came to 14 bases. The CDR3 here is CASSNGVAYEQYF. In DNA form, the CDR3 reads TGTGCCAGTTCAAATGGGGTCGCCTACGAGCAGTACTTC.

V and J are TRBV29-1 and TRBJ1-4; the D gene is possibly TRBD1 (5 bases). CDR3 length: 17 amino acids. Germline values: CDR1 SQVTM, CDR2 ANQGSEA. V shed 3 bases and J shed 2 bases, with 19 bases lying between them. For the CDR3, the DNA is TGCAGCGTTGAGCTGGGACGGCCGCGGGGGACTAATGAAAAACTGTTTTTT. Translation: CSVELGRPRGTNEKLFF.

This chain joins TRBV28 and TRBJ2-1, with D possibly TRBD2 on 5 matching bases. Trimming cost V 2 bases and J 8 bases, with 13 bases left between them. Germline CDR1 and CDR2: MDHEN and SYDVKM. The CDR3 sequence is 14 residues long. CDR3 region: CASSLTVPGDEQFF. The DNA of the CDR3 is TGTGCCAGCAGTTTAACGGTACCCGGGGATGAGCAGTTCTTC.